Given below is one T cell receptor (beta chain) in context. This sample is drawn from a study of control samples from healthy donors and cancer patients. Produced via immunoSEQ multiplex PCR; TCRdb's table is partial and in-frame only. The table lists 120,000 or so clones, roughly 92% of them singletons. Trimming removed 7 bases from V and 0 bases from J, with 11 bases in between. There are 13 residues in the CDR3. Germline V gene data show CDR1 as SGHNT and CDR2 as YYREEE (reference sequence). The chain is built from TRBV5-4 and TRBJ2-7; D is ambiguous. Sequencing was performed on blood. The clonotype originates from a woman aged 18-29 years in good health. CDR3 in DNA: TGTGCCAGCCGCGGATTAGACTCCTACGAGCAGTACTTC. Protein sequence: CASRGLDSYEQYF.